This T cell receptor beta chain originates from a study of blood T cell repertoires in COVID-19. For the study at large: The United States, Italy and Spain provided the acute and convalescent COVID-19 samples.

Clones were sequenced by immunoSEQ multiplex PCR, and TCRdb holds only the in-frame ones, with some missing. Among about 140,000 clones listed, 70% to 90% were seen once. The count of this clone is one. V was pared by 4 bases and J by 3 bases, with 3 bases of the junction left unmatched. The CDR3 contains 13 residues. Looked up from germline, CDR1 is GTSNPN and CDR2 is SVGIG (reference sequence). V gene TRBV30 combines with J gene TRBJ1-1; 9 nucleotides match TRBD1. The material sequenced was peripheral blood. This clonotype was obtained from a woman aged 55-69 years with acute or convalescent COVID-19. CDR3 amino acids: CAWKRQGDTEAFF. CDR3 coding DNA: TGTGCCTGGAAACGACAGGGGGACACTGAAGCTTTCTTT.